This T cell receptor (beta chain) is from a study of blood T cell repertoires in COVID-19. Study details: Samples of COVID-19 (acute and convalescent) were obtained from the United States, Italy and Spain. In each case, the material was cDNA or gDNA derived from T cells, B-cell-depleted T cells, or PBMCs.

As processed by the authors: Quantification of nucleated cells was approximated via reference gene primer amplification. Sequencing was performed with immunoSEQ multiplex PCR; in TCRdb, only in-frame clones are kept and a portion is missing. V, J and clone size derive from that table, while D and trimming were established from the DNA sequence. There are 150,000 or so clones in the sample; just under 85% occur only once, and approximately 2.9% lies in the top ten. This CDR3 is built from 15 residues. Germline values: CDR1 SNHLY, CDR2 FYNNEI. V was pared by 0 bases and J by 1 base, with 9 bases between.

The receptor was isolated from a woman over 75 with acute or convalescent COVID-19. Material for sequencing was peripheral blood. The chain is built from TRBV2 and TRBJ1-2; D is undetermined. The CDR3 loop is CASSEAGALNYGYTF. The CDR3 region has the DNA TGTGCCAGCAGTGAAGCGGGAGCTCTTAACTATGGCTACACCTTC.